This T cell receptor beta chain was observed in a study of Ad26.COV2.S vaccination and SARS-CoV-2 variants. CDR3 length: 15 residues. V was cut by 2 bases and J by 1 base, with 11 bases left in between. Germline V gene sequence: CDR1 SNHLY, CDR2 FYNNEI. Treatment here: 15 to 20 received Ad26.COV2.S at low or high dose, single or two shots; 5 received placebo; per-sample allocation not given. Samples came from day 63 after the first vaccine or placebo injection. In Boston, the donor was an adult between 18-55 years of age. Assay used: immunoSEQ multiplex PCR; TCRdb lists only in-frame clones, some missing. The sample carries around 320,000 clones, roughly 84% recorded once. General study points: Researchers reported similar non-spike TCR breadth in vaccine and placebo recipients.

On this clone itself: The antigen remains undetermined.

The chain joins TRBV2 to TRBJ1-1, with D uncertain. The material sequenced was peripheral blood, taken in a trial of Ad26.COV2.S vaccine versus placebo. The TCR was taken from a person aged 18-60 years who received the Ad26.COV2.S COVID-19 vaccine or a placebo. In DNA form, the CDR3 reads TGTGCCAGCAGTGAACTTCGGGGATCGAACACTGAAGCTTTCTTT. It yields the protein CASSELRGSNTEAFF.